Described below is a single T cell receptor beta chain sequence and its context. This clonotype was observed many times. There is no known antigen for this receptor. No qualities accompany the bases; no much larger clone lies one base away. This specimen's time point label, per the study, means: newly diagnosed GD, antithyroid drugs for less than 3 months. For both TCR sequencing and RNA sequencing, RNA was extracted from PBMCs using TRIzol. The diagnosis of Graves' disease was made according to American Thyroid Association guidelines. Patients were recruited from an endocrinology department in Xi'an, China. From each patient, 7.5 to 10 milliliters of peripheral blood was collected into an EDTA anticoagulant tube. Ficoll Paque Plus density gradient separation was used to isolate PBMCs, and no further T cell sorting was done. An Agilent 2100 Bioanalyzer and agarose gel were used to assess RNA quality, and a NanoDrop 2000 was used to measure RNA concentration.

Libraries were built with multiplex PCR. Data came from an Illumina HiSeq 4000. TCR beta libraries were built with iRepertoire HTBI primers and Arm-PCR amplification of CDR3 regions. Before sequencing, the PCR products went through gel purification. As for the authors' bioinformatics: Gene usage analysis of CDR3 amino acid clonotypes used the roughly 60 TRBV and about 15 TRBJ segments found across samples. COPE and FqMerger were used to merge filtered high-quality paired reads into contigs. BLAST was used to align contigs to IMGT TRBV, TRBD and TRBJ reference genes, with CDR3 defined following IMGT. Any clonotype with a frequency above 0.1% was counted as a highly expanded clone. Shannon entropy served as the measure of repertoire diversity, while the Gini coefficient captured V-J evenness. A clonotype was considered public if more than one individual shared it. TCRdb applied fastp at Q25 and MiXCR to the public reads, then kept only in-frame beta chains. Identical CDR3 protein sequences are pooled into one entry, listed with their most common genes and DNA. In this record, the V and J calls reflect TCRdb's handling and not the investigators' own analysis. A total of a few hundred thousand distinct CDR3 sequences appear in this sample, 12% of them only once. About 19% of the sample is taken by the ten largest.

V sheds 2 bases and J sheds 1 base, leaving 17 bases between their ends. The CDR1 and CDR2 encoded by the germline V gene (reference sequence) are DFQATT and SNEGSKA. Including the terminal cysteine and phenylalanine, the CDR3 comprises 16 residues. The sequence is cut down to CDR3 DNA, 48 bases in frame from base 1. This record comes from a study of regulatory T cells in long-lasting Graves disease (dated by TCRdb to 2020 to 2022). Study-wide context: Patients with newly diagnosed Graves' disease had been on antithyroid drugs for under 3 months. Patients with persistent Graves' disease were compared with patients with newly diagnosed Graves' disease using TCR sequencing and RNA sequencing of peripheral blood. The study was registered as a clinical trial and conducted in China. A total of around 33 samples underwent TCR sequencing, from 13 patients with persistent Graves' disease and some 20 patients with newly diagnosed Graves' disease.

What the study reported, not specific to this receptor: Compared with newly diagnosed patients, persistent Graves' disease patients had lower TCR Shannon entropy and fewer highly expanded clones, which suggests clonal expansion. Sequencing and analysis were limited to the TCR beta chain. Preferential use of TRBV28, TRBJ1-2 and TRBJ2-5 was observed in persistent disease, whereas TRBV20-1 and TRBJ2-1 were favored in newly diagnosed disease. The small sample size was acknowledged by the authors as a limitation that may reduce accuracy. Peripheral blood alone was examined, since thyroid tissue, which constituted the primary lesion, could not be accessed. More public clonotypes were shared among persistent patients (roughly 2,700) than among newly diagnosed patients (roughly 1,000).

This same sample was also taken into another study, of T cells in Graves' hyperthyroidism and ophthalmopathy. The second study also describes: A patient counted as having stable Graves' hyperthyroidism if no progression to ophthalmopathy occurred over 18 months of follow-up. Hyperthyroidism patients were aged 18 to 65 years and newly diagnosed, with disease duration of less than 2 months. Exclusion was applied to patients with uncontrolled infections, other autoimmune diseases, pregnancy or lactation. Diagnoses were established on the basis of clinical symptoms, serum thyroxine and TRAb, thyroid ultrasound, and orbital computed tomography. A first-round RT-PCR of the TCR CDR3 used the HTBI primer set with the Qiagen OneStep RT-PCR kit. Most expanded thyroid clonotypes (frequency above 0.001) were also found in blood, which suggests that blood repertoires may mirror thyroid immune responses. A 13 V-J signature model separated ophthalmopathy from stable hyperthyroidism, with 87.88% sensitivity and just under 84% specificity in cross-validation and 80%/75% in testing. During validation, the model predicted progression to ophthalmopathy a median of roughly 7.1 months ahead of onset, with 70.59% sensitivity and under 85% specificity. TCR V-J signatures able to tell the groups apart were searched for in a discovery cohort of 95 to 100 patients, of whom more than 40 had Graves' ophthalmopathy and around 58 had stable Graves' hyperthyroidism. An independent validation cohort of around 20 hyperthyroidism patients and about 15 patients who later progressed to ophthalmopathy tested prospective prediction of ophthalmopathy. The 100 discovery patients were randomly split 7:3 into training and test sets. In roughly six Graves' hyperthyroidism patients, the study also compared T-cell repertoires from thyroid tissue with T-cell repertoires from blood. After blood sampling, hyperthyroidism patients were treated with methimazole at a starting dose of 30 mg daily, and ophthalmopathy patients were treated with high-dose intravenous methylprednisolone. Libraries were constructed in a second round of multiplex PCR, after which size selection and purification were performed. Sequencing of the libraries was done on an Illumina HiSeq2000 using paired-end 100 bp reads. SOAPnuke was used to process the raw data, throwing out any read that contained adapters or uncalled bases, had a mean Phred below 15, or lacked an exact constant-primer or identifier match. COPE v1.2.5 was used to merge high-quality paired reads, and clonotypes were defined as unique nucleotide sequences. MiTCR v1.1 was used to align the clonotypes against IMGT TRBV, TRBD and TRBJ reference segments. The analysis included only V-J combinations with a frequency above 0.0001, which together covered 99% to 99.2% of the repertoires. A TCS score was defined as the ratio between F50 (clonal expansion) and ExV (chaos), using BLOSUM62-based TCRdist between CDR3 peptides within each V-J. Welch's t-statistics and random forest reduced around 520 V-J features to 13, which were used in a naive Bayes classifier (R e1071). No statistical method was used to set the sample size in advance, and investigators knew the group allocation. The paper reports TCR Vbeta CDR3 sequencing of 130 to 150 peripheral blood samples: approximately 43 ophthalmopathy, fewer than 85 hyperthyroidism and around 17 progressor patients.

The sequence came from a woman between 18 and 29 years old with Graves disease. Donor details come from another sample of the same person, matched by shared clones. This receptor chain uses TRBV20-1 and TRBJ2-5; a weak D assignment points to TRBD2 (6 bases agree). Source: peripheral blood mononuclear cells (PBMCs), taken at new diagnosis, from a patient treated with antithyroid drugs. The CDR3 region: CSARPGRGGAQETQYF. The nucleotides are TGCAGTGCTAGACCGGGTCGTGGCGGGGCCCAAGAGACCCAGTACTTC.